The source of this T cell receptor beta chain is a study of T cells in tuberculosis. A remark on this clone: As yet, its antigen is unknown.

The data were produced by immunoSEQ multiplex PCR, yet TCRdb's version contains in-frame clones alone and is incomplete. This sample has some 20,000 clones, with around 87% found just once. Germline CDR1 is LGHNA and CDR2 is YNFKEQ. Trimming left V 1 base short and J 2 bases short, with 9 bases between. The CDR3 is 15 residues long. Study-level points and caveats: Smaller distances to GMM-specific TCRs suggested their expansion in active tuberculosis.

The material sequenced was PBMCs. The TCR was taken from a donor aged 10 to 29 with latent tuberculosis or without tuberculosis infection. The chain uses TRBV4-2 and TRBJ1-3, with D possibly being TRBD1 (5 bases). The CDR3 loop is CASSQVWGAGNTIYF. DNA for the CDR3: TGTGCCAGCAGCCAAGTGTGGGGGGCTGGAAACACCATATATTTT.